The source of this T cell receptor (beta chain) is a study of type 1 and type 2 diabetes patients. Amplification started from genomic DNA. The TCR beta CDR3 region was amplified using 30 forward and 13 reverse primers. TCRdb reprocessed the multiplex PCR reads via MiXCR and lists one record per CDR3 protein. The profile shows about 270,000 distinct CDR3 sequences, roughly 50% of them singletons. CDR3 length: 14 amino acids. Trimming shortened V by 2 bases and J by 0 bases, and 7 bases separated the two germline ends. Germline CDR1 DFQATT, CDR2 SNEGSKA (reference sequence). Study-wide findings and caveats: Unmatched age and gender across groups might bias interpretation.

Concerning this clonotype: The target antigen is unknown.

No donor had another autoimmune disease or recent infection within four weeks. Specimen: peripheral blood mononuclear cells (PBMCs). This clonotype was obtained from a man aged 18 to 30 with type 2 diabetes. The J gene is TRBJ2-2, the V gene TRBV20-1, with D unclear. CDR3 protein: CSARYSPNTGELFF. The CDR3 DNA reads TGCAGTGCTAGATATTCCCCGAACACCGGGGAGCTGTTTTTT.